A single sample is the source of the 5 T cell receptor beta chains below, sequenced in a study of kidney transplant recipient with SARS-CoV-2 infection. Each CDR3 protein is one row after TCRdb ran MiXCR on the reads. The table includes 200,000 to 300,000 distinct CDR3 sequences, 25% to 30% detected once. The sequencing used a blood sample, collected at baseline and between days 110 and 120 from a kidney transplant recipient. Receptors originate from a male patient aged 25 to 39 who had COVID-19 and was a kidney transplant recipient. The graft donor may have contributed some T cells.

This clonotype appeared many times. This chain connects TRBV20-1 to TRBJ2-5, with D maybe TRBD2 (6 bases). The CDR3 has 17 amino acids. V lost 3 bases, J lost 4 bases, and 24 bases lay in between. The V gene's germline CDR1 is DFQATT and CDR2 SNEGSKA (reference sequence). CDR3 sequence (DNA): TGCAGTGCTAGCCGAAGGAGGGGAACTCCCCGTCCAGAGACCCAGTACTTC. It encodes CSASRRRGTPRPETQYF.

This clonotype was seen many times. The CDR3 loop is CASSLGDSINWALHF. In DNA, the CDR3 is TGTGCCAGCAGTTTAGGGGACAGCATCAATTGGGCCCTCCACTTT. This rearrangement joins TRBV12-3 or TRBV12-4 to TRBJ1-6; TRBD1 matches at 7 bases. With 1 base clipped from V and 14 bases from J, the junction kept 11 bases outside the gene matches. The CDR3 has 15 residues.

This clonotype came up many times. The rearrangement joins TRBV7-8 to TRBJ2-7, with 8 bases matching TRBD2. The ends lost 1 base at V and 3 bases at J; junction bases unmatched: 5. Germline CDR1 SGHVS, CDR2 FQNEAQ. The CDR3 spans 15 residues. The CDR3 sequence is CASSLEAGTSYEQYF. In nucleotides, the CDR3 is TGTGCCAGCAGCTTAGAGGCCGGGACTAGCTACGAGCAGTACTTC.

CDR3 amino acids: CTSNPLAGGESKETQYF. In nucleotides, the CDR3 is TGCACCAGCAACCCTTTAGCGGGGGGGGAATCGAAAGAGACCCAGTACTTC. The V gene is TRBV1, the J gene TRBJ2-5; the table's D call TRBD2 went unverified against the DNA. TRBV1 represents a pseudogene. The CDR3 spans 17 residues.

Concerning this clonotype itself: Given a much more abundant clone one base away, this may be a read error. The J gene is TRBJ1-1, the V gene TRBV2; TRBD1 matches at 7 bases. The CDR3 covers 14 residues. Per germline, CDR1 SNHLY and CDR2 FYNNEI. In nucleotides, the CDR3 is TGTGCCAGCGGTGACGGACAGGCTTACACTGAAGCTTTCTTT. Its translation: CASGDGQAYTEAFF. Supplemented by reference TRBV2 and TRBJ1-1, the full variable domain reads EPEVTQTPSHQVTQMGQEVILRCVPISNHLYFYWYRQILGQKVEFLVSFYNNEISEKSEIFDDQFSVERPDGSNFTLKIRSTKLEDSAMYFCASGDGQAYTEAFFGQGTRLTVV.